Here is one T cell receptor (beta chain) with its context. Its antigen is unidentified. TCRbeta library construction was performed incorporating unique molecular identifiers. TCRdb analysed the PCR reads with MiXCR anew, one entry per CDR3 protein. The sample includes about 580,000 distinct CDR3 sequences, 23% seen only once; the top ten take 11% to 15%. These data originate in a study of T-cell reconstitution after alpha-beta-depleted transplantation in children. Study results and limitations: Counts and diversity of T cells one year after transplant came mostly from newly produced T cells. For some patients, TCRbeta diversity was high at day 60 because of recipient T cells and thymic progenitors that survived.

Trimming shortened V by 0 bases and J by 10 bases, and 18 bases separated the two germline ends. CDR1 is MNHEY and CDR2 is SVGAGI in the germline V gene. The CDR3 contains 15 residues. The V and J genes are TRBV6-5 and TRBJ1-1, with D unresolved. The clonotype originates from a boy younger than two who had a stem cell transplant for acute myeloid leukemia, so the T cells may come from the graft donor. The specimen comprised PBMCs, mostly from graft donor cells, sampled 360 days after TCRalphabeta/CD19-depleted stem cell transplant. The CDR3 nucleotides read TGTGCCAGCAGTTACTCGAAGCAGGCGGGTTATGGAGCTTTCTTT. Amino acid sequence: CASSYSKQAGYGAFF.